This TCR beta chain was identified in a study of CD8 T cells in Susac syndrome. Overall study results and limits: The relatively small number of individuals in the TCR sequencing and HLA analysis was acknowledged by the study.

High-throughput TCR beta sequencing covered peripheral CD8+ and CD4+ T cells. The multiple sclerosis control group comprised treatment-naive patients with stable or active relapsing-remitting disease. Both CD4+ and CD8+ T cells were negatively isolated, and TEMRA cells underwent FACS enrichment. J gave up 4 bases and V 8 bases, and 1 base lay outside the gene matches. Germline V lookup: CDR1 SGHAT, CDR2 FQNNGV. CDR3 length: 13 residues. A word on this clonotype: The antigen remains undetermined.

Reverse transcription of roughly 0.5 to 1 ug RNA was performed with random hexamers. TCRdb independently ran MiXCR on the immunoSEQ multiplex PCR reads; one entry per CDR3 protein. This sample yields under 150,000 distinct CDR3 sequences, of which approximately 79% are seen a single time; 0.45% to 0.6% belongs to the top ten. Sequencing input: CD8+ T cells from PBMCs. The chain combines TRBV11-2 with TRBJ2-1; 11 nucleotides align to TRBD2. The source of this sequence is a human donor with multiple sclerosis. The CDR3 coding sequence is TGTGCCAGCGGGACTAGCGGTTACAATGAGCAGTTCTTC. Protein: CASGTSGYNEQFF.